This entry features one T cell receptor (beta chain) sequence. This entry comes from a study of T cells after yellow fever vaccination. MiXCR, run by TCRdb on the 5' RACE reads, gives a single entry per CDR3 protein. The profile shows 300,000 to 400,000 distinct CDR3 sequences, roughly 4.3% of them singletons. CDR3 length: 19 amino acids. The germline gives CDR1 LNHDA, CDR2 SQIVND (reference sequence). V lost 5 bases and J 1 base, leaving 23 bases between the germline ends. This TCR came from a man aged 18 to 29 who received the YFV17D yellow fever vaccine. This chain connects TRBV19 to TRBJ2-2; D is unresolved. The specimen comprised PBMCs, sampled 5 days after the yellow fever booster vaccination. Here the CDR3 reads CASSHFFSYTSGNTGELFF. CDR3 bases: TGTGCCAGTAGTCACTTCTTCAGCTACACCTCGGGGAACACCGGGGAGCTGTTTTTT.